This T cell receptor beta chain was sequenced for a study of blood T cell repertoires in COVID-19. TCRdb's copy holds only in-frame clones and misses some; the assay was immunoSEQ multiplex PCR. The sample carries some 35,000 clones, 83% recorded once. This CDR3 comprises 14 residues. After removal of 5 bases from V and 12 bases from J, the junction contained 10 bases not matched to a gene. Germline V gene lookup returns CDR1 MNHEY and CDR2 SMNVEV (reference sequence). The V call is TRBV27, the J call TRBJ2-1, with TRBD2 matching 10 bases. The clonotype comes from a man aged 50 to 59 with acute or convalescent COVID-19. Sequencing was performed on peripheral blood. DNA for the CDR3: TGTGCCAGCAGTCTTGGACTAGCGGTGTGGAGGCAGTTCTTC. As protein: CASSLGLAVWRQFF.